Each of the 3 T cell receptor beta chains below was sequenced from the same sample in a study of technical replicates of blood from a handful of donors. Clones were read by immunoSEQ multiplex PCR, and TCRdb kept only the in-frame ones, dropping some. Of about 50,000 clones in the sample, nearly 95% were seen once. Material for sequencing was PBMCs. All receptors come from a human donor in good health. Some clones in this sample may be carry-over from other donors' samples.

V is TRBV5-1 and J is TRBJ1-2; tentatively, D is TRBD1 (6 bases). The CDR3 covers 16 residues. V gave up 5 bases and J gave up 2 bases, with 19 bases separating them. Germline loops: CDR1 SGHRS, CDR2 YFSETQ. This chain's CDR3 is CASRSVTPGHNYGYTF. The CDR3 DNA follows: TGCGCCAGCAGATCGGTCACCCCGGGACACAACTATGGCTACACCTTC. Filled out from reference TRBV5-1 and TRBJ1-2, the complete variable domain reads KAGVTQTPRYLIKTRGQQVTLSCSPISGHRSVSWYQQTPGQGLQFLFEYFSETQRNKGNFPGRFSGRQFSNSRSEMNVSTLELGDSALYLCASRSVTPGHNYGYTFGSGTRLTVV.

This CDR3 is CSVEDPNEGLMDTEAFF. The CDR3 coding sequence is TGCAGCGTTGAAGATCCAAATGAGGGTCTGATGGACACTGAAGCTTTCTTT. The rearrangement uses TRBV29-1 and TRBJ1-1, with no clear D. The CDR3 has 17 residues. The germline V and J ends were trimmed by 0 bases and 3 bases, with 20 bases remaining between them. Germline values: CDR1 SQVTM, CDR2 ANQGSEA.

The chain links TRBV4-3 to TRBJ2-1; D might be TRBD2 (6 bases). V was clipped by 0 bases and J by 1 base, with 10 bases between them. The CDR3 covers 16 residues. CDR1 LGHNA and CDR2 YSLEER come from the germline V gene. CDR3 amino acids: CASSQDLGGSYNEQFF. For the CDR3, the DNA is TGCGCCAGCAGCCAAGATCTGGGGGGATCCTACAATGAGCAGTTCTTC.